This T cell receptor beta chain was identified during a study of identical twins. Study-level points and caveats: Potential partial confounding of zero-insertion analyses by invariant MAIT and iNKT cells was noted.

This CDR3 spans 12 amino acids. Among all donors, each was a healthy Caucasian. A template switching step contributed a universal primer site, while unique molecular identifiers were present in the cDNA. TCRdb reprocessed the 5' RACE reads with MiXCR, giving one entry per CDR3 protein. The sample lists about 470,000 distinct CDR3 sequences; approximately 24% were seen once. Note on this clonotype: Its antigen is not identified.

In addition, the sample was reused for a study of T cells expressing NK-cell markers.

Sequencing input: CD4+ T cells sorted from blood. V usage is TRBV12-3 or TRBV12-4 and J usage is TRBJ2-7, with 7 nucleotides matching TRBD1. The TCR originated in a woman aged 18-35 years in good health. CDR3 DNA: TGTGCTGAGGGGGCTTGGCCCTACGAGCAGTACTTC. This gives the protein CAEGAWPYEQYF.